These 6 T cell receptor beta chains came from one sample sequenced in a study of T-cell memory formation after mild COVID-19. TCRdb called the 5' RACE reads again in MiXCR, with one record for every CDR3 protein. The table records 560,000 or so distinct CDR3 sequences, 17% of them present only once. Input material: PBMCs or a T cell subset sorted from them (not recorded which). The receptors here all came from an adult woman who had mild COVID-19 (a few samples of this study predate the infection). Cell type and time point are not known.

The chain couples TRBV5-1 to TRBJ2-1; possible D gene TRBD2, 5 bases. This CDR3 region has 16 residues. Germline V gene lookup returns CDR1 SGHRS and CDR2 YFSETQ. V was pared by 0 bases and J by 5 bases, with 15 bases between. The DNA of the CDR3 is TGCGCCAGCAGCTTGGTGGGTAGCGTTGGGGACAATGAGCAGTTCTTC. Its translation is CASSLVGSVGDNEQFF.

This clonotype was seen more than once but under ten times. The chain couples TRBV7-2 to TRBJ1-1, with no clear D. Trimming pared 4 bases from V and 4 bases from J, leaving 10 bases between. CDR3 length: 13 residues. Germline CDR1 reads SGHTA; CDR2 reads FQGNSA. CDR3 DNA: TGTGCCAGCAGCTCCTCGGGCTTCACTGAAGCTTTCTTT. This gives the protein CASSSSGFTEAFF.

This clonotype occurred a few times. The V and J genes are TRBV5-5 and TRBJ1-2; weak D call: TRBD1 (6 bases). Germline CDR1 is SGHKS and CDR2 is YYEKEE (reference sequence). The CDR3 sequence is 14 residues long. Trimming removed 0 bases at V and 13 bases at J, with 19 bases between. In DNA, the CDR3 is TGTGCCAGCAGCTTGGTAACGGGGGGCCAGCTGGGCACCTTC. This gives the protein CASSLVTGGQLGTF.

V and J are TRBV10-3 and TRBJ1-2; TRBD1 is a possible D gene (5 bases). With 3 bases removed from V and 4 bases from J, the gap between germline ends came to 18 bases. Germline V gene lookup returns CDR1 ENHRY and CDR2 SYGVKD. CDR3 size: 16 residues. The chain's CDR3 is CAISDGGSLALYGYTF. For the CDR3, the DNA is TGTGCCATCAGTGACGGGGGTTCCCTGGCCCTCTATGGCTACACCTTC.

The V gene is TRBV7-9, the J gene TRBJ2-1; TRBD1 matches at 7 bases. Losses at the gene ends were 10 bases for V and 6 bases for J; bases not matched to a gene: 12. There are 14 residues in the CDR3. CDR1 is SEHNR, CDR2 FQNEAQ, per germline (reference sequence). The CDR3 sequence is CATTLQGLLNEQFF. In DNA, the CDR3 is TGTGCCACAACCCTACAGGGGTTGCTCAATGAGCAGTTCTTC.

This clonotype occurred a few times. The V gene is TRBV18, the J gene TRBJ2-5; possibly TRBD1 for D (6 bases). The CDR3 consists of 14 residues. Germline CDR1 reads KGHSH; CDR2 reads LQKENI. The V end was cut by 2 bases, the J end by 2 bases, with 9 bases between. CDR3 nucleotides: TGTGCCAGCTCACCAGGGACAACACAAGAGACCCAGTACTTC. Protein product: CASSPGTTQETQYF.